This section outlines one T cell receptor (beta chain) sequence together with its context. The data stem from a study of T cell changes during pregnancy in multiple sclerosis. Measured with immunoSEQ multiplex PCR; TCRdb has only the in-frame clones, and not every one. The repertoire holds some 93,000 clones, around 91% seen once, with approximately 1.7% in the top ten. From germline, CDR1 is ENHRY and CDR2 SYGVKD. This CDR3 contains 14 residues. Unmatched junction bases numbered 3, after V lost 6 bases and J lost 4 bases. The receptor was isolated from a female donor in good health, enrolled as a control in a pregnancy study. The rearrangement links TRBV10-3 to TRBJ2-1; 10 positions match TRBD2. The specimen was peripheral blood, collected after pregnancy. In nucleotides, the CDR3 is TGTGCCATCAGGGCTAGCGGGGGTTACAATGAGCAGTTCTTC. This gives the protein CAIRASGGYNEQFF.